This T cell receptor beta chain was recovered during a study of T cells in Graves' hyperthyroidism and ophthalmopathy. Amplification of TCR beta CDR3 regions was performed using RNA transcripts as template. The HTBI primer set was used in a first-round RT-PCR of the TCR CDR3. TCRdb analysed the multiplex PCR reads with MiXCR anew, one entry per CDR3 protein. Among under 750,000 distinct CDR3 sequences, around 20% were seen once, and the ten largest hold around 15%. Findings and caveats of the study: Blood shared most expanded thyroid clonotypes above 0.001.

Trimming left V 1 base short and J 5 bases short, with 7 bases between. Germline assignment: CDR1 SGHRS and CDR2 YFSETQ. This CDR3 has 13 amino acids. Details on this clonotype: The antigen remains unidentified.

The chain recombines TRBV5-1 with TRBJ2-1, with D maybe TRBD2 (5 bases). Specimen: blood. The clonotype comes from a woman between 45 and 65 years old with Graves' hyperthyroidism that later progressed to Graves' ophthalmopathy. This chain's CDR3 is CASSLPGNNEQFF. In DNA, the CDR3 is TGCGCCAGCAGCTTGCCGGGGAACAATGAGCAGTTCTTC.